This section outlines one T cell receptor beta chain sequence together with its context. Antigen specificity is unknown. The source of the sample is a study of vaccination effects on CD4 cells after COVID-19. A 10-day culture period preceded the isolation of CD4+ T cells. The table came from immunoSEQ multiplex PCR; TCRdb's copy has only in-frame clones and leaves some out. In the table there are 40,000 to 60,000 clones, about 70% of which are singletons. The input for sequencing was CD4+ T cells from PBMCs cultured without peptide, taken before COVID-19 vaccination. This sequence originates from a human donor who had a prior SARS-CoV-2 infection.

The CDR3 DNA follows: TGTGCCACCCCCACTCCTGCGCGAGGTCTTACTGGGGCCAACGTCCTGACTTTC. Encoded protein: CATPTPARGLTGANVLTF. The chain couples TRBV27 to TRBJ2-6; D is uncertain. Germline CDR1 MNHEY, CDR2 SMNVEV (reference sequence). The CDR3 spans 18 residues. V gave up 10 bases and J gave up 2 bases, with 24 bases separating them.